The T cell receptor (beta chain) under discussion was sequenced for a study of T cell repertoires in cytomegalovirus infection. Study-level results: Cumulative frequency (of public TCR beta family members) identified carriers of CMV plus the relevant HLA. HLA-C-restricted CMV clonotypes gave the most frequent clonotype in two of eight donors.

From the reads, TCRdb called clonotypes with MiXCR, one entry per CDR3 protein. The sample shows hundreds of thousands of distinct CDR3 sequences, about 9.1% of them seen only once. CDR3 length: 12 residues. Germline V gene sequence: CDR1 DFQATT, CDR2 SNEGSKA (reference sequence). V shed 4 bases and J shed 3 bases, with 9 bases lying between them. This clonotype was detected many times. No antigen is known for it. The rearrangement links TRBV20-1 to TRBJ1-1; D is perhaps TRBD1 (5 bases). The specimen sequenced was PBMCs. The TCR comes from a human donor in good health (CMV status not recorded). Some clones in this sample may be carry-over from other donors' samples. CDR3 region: CSATGGDTEAFF. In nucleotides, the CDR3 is TGCAGTGCTACGGGGGGGGACACTGAAGCTTTCTTT.